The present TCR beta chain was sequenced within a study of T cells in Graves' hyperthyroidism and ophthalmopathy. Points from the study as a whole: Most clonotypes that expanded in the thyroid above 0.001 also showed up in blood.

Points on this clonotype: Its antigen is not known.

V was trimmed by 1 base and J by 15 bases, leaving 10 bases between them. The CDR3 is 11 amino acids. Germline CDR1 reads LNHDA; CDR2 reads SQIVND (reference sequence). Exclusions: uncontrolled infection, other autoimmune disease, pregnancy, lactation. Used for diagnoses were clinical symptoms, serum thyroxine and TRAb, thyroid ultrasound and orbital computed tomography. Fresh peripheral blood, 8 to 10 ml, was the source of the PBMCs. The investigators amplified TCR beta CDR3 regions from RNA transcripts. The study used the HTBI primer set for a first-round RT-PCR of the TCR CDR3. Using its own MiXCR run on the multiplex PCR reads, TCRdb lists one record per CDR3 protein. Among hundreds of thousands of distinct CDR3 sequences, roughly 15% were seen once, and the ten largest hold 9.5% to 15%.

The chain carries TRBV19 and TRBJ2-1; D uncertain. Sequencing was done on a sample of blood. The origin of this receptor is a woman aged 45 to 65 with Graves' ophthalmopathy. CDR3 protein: CASSIGIHPFF. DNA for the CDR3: TGTGCCAGTAGTATAGGTATTCACCCGTTCTTC. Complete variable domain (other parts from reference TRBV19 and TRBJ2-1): DGGITQSPKYLFRKEGQNVTLSCEQNLNHDAMYWYRQDPGQGLRLIYYSQIVNDFQKGDIAEGYSVSREKKESFPLTVTSAQKNPTAFYLCASSIGIHPFFGPGTRLTVL.